The 2 T cell receptor beta chains presented below share a single source sample, sequenced in a study of T-cell memory formation after mild COVID-19. In TCRdb, the 5' RACE reads were re-called with MiXCR into one record per CDR3 protein. Of about 350,000 distinct CDR3 sequences in the sample, roughly 13% were seen once. Sequenced: PBMCs or a T cell subset sorted from them (not recorded which). The receptors come from a man between 18 and 29 years old who had mild COVID-19 (a few samples of this study predate the infection). Cell type and time point are not known.

This clonotype was seen more than once but under ten times. The chain has TRBV7-2 and TRBJ2-7; D tentatively fits TRBD1 or TRBD2 (5 bases each). The V gene's germline CDR1 is SGHTA and CDR2 FQGNSA. The CDR3 spans 14 residues. Between the trimmed V and J ends, which lost 5 bases and 1 base, there was a span of 12 bases. The CDR3 protein is CASSGSGRSYEQYF. The CDR3 DNA is TGTGCCAGCAGCGGATCGGGACGGTCCTACGAGCAGTACTTC.

This chain connects TRBV5-5 to TRBJ1-1; no firm D call. Germline V gene data show CDR1 as SGHKS and CDR2 as YYEKEE (reference sequence). Trimming took 4 bases from V and 8 from J, leaving 15 bases between them. The CDR3 contains 13 residues. The CDR3 protein is CASSTRGGREAFF. CDR3 bases: TGTGCCAGCAGCACACGAGGAGGCAGGGAAGCTTTCTTT.